The clone carrying this T cell receptor (beta chain) was counted at least ten times. Its antigen remains unknown. This record belongs to a study of T cells in Graves' hyperthyroidism and ophthalmopathy. The study's findings and limits: Most expanded thyroid clonotypes above 0.001 also appeared in blood.

V shed 4 bases and J shed 5 bases, with 15 bases lying between them. This CDR3 region has 15 residues. Looked up from germline, CDR1 is SNHLY and CDR2 is FYNNEI. Researchers amplified the TCR beta CDR3 regions from RNA transcripts. HTBI primers were the set used in a first-round RT-PCR of the TCR CDR3. TCRdb redid the calling of the multiplex PCR reads with MiXCR, one entry per CDR3 protein. The sample lists 750,000 to 900,000 distinct CDR3 sequences, 38% seen once, with over 8% in the top ten. This rearrangement joins TRBV2 to TRBJ1-5; perhaps TRBD1 as D (5 bases). The TCR comes from a young man with Graves' hyperthyroidism. Sequencing used blood. CDR3 amino acids: CASSGSGRTDQPQHF. The DNA of the CDR3 is TGTGCCAGCAGTGGGTCGGGACGGACGGATCAGCCCCAGCATTTT.